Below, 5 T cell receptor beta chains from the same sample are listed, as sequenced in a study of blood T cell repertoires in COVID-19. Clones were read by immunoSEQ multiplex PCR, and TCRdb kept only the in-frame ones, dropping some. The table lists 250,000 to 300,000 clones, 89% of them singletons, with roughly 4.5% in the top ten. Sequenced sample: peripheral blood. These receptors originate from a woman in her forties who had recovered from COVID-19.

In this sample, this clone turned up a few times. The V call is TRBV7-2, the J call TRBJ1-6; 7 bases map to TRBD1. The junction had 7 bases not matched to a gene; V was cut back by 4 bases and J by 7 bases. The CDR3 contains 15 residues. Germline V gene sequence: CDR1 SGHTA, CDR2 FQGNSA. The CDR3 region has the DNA TGTGCCAGCAGCTGGGCCGGGACAGAGAATTCACCCCTCCACTTT. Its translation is CASSWAGTENSPLHF.

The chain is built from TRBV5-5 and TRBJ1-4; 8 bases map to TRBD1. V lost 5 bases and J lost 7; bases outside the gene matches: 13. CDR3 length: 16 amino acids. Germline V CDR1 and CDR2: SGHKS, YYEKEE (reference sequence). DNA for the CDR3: TGTGCCAGCAGGACCGGGACAGGCTTTGAGCGTGAAAAACTGTTTTTT. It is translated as CASRTGTGFEREKLFF.

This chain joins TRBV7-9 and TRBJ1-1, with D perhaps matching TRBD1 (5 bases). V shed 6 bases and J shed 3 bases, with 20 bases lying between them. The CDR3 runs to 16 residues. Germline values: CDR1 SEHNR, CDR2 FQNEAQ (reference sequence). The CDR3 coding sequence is TGTGCCAGCAGTTACATTGAAGACTGGGGGGACACTGAAGCTTTCTTT. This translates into CASSYIEDWGDTEAFF.

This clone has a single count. The CDR3 DNA is TGTGCCAGCAGCTATTTCCGGTCGTCCGAGCAGTACTTC. This translates into CASSYFRSSEQYF. The genes are TRBV7-2 and TRBJ2-7; D remains ambiguous. Looked up from germline, CDR1 is SGHTA and CDR2 is FQGNSA. The CDR3 sequence is 13 residues long. V was pared by 4 bases and J by 6 bases, with 13 bases between. Variable domain in full (rest from reference TRBV7-2 and TRBJ2-7): GAGVSQSPSNKVTEKGKDVELRCDPISGHTALYWYRQSLGQGLEFLIYFQGNSAPDKSGLPSDRFSAERTGGSVSTLTIQRTQQEDSAVYLCASSYFRSSEQYFGPGTRLTVT.

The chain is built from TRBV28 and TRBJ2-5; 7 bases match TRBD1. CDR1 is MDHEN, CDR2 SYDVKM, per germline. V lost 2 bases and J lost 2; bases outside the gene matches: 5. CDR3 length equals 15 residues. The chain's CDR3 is CASSLTDRSQETQYF. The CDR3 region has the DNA TGTGCCAGCAGTTTAACGGACAGGAGTCAAGAGACCCAGTACTTC.